The entry that follows covers one TCR beta chain sequence. What it recognizes is unknown. This entry is derived from a study of Tregs in tolerant kidney transplant recipients. Whole-study results and caveats: Validation in larger populations is needed because few patients were studied.

Mixed chimerism was transient after nonmyeloablative marrow transplants from related graft donors. This table comes from immunoSEQ multiplex PCR, and its TCRdb copy is limited to in-frame clones, with some not included. The top ten hold 1.5% to 2% of the sample, which has tens of thousands of clones, approximately 93% seen once. This CDR3 spans 14 amino acids. V was cut by 0 bases and J by 0 bases, with 7 bases left in between. Germline lookup yields CDR1 SGHDT and CDR2 YYEEEE. The rearrangement links TRBV5-6 to TRBJ2-7; D not resolved. This receptor was identified in a human patient who received a combined kidney and bone marrow transplant. Some T cells here may be from the graft donor. Material: CD4+ T cells from blood (PBMCs), obtained 12 months after the transplant. In DNA form, the CDR3 reads TGTGCCAGCAGCTTGGGAGTGAGCTCCTACGAGCAGTACTTC. This gives the protein CASSLGVSSYEQYF.